A selection of T cell receptor beta chains follows, all from one sample in a study of persistence of HIV-infected CD4 T cells. Clones were sequenced by immunoSEQ multiplex PCR, and TCRdb holds only the in-frame ones, with some missing. The sample lists about 27,000 clones; over 65% were seen once. These receptors' antigens are unknown. The sample in question was CD4+ T cells sorted from PBMCs after 18-hour stimulation, obtained from a patient who received antiretroviral therapy. Receptors were obtained from an adult man with HIV who was CMV-seropositive. CDR3s include the opening cysteine and the closing phenylalanine or tryptophan. The order of the fields is clone size, V gene, D gene, J gene, CDR3 protein, CDR3 DNA. A D gene is named only where the DNA matches it firmly. Clone size is stated in some rows and not others, as once, few, many or a class when expanded.

size: .; V: TRBV5-4; D: .; J: TRBJ2-3; CDR3: CASSPGGQRVTDTQYF; DNA: TGTGCCAGCAGCCCCGGAGGGCAGCGGGTCACAGATACGCAGTATTTT
size: .; V: TRBV24-1; D: .; J: TRBJ2-7; CDR3: CATSGGGGNGYEQYF; DNA: TGTGCCACCAGTGGTGGAGGGGGCAATGGGTACGAGCAGTACTTC
size: .; V: TRBV6-5; D: .; J: TRBJ2-7; CDR3: CASSYSLRGSSYEQYF; DNA: TGTGCCAGCAGTTACTCGCTACGGGGGAGCTCCTACGAGCAGTACTTC
size: .; V: TRBV3-1/TRBV3-2; D: .; J: TRBJ1-5; CDR3: CASSYGQINQPQHF; DNA: TGTGCCAGCAGCTATGGACAGATCAATCAGCCCCAGCATTTT
size: .; V: TRBV2; D: TRBD2; J: TRBJ2-7; CDR3: CASCSGTRGYEQYF; DNA: TGTGCCAGCTGCTCCGGGACTAGGGGCTACGAGCAGTACTTC
size: .; V: TRBV6-5; D: .; J: TRBJ1-3; CDR3: CASSQGRSSGNTIYF; DNA: TGTGCCAGCAGTCAGGGACGGAGCTCTGGAAACACCATATATTTT
size: .; V: TRBV2; D: TRBD1; J: TRBJ1-2; CDR3: CASSGNDRAGEGYTF; DNA: TGTGCCAGCAGTGGCAACGACAGGGCCGGGGAGGGCTACACCTTC
size: .; V: TRBV19; D: TRBD1; J: TRBJ2-3; CDR3: CASSEQGAADTQYF; DNA: TGTGCCAGTAGTGAACAGGGGGCGGCAGATACGCAGTATTTT
size: medium-sized; V: TRBV19; D: .; J: TRBJ2-7; CDR3: CASSPGRSSYEQYF; DNA: TGTGCCAGTAGCCCGGGACGGAGCTCCTACGAGCAGTACTTC
size: .; V: TRBV12-5; D: .; J: TRBJ2-3; CDR3: CASGPDTGSTDTQYF; DNA: TGTGCTAGTGGCCCCGATACAGGGAGCACAGATACGCAGTATTTT
size: .; V: TRBV11-2; D: .; J: TRBJ2-6; CDR3: CATEILPGQPGANVLTF; DNA: TGTGCCACCGAGATTTTGCCGGGGCAGCCTGGGGCCAACGTCCTGACTTTC
size: once; V: TRBV19; D: .; J: TRBJ1-5; CDR3: CASSESGASNQPQHF; DNA: TGTGCCAGTAGTGAGTCAGGGGCTAGCAATCAGCCCCAGCATTTT
size: .; V: TRBV5-5; D: .; J: TRBJ1-3; CDR3: CASSLASSGNTIYF; DNA: TGTGCCAGCAGCTTGGCGAGCTCTGGAAACACCATATATTTT
size: once; V: TRBV28; D: TRBD1; J: TRBJ2-7; CDR3: CASIGQAPYEQYF; DNA: TGTGCCAGCATTGGACAGGCACCCTACGAGCAGTACTTC
size: few; V: TRBV4-2; D: TRBD2; J: TRBJ2-2; CDR3: CASSQDLTSGGWSELFF; DNA: TGTGCCAGCAGCCAAGACTTGACTAGCGGGGGGTGGTCGGAGCTGTTTTTT
size: .; V: TRBV6-6; D: TRBD1; J: TRBJ2-4; CDR3: CASRRPGQGTKNIQYF; DNA: TGTGCCAGCAGGCGCCCGGGACAGGGGACGAAAAACATTCAGTACTTC
size: .; V: TRBV7-3; D: .; J: TRBJ2-7; CDR3: CASSLWQGSDEQYF; DNA: TGTGCCAGCAGCTTATGGCAGGGATCAGACGAGCAGTACTTC
size: .; V: TRBV3-1/TRBV3-2; D: .; J: TRBJ2-7; CDR3: CASTNLRGVETAREQYF; DNA: TGTGCCAGCACCAACCTTCGGGGTGTGGAGACTGCGCGCGAGCAGTACTTC
size: .; V: TRBV18; D: .; J: TRBJ2-2; CDR3: CASKDGRSNTGELFF; DNA: TGTGCCAGTAAGGACGGCCGTTCGAACACCGGGGAGCTGTTTTTT
size: .; V: TRBV2; D: TRBD1; J: TRBJ2-7; CDR3: CASRPGTGGEQYF; DNA: TGTGCCAGCAGACCCGGGACAGGGGGCGAGCAGTACTTC
size: .; V: TRBV28; D: .; J: TRBJ1-5; CDR3: CASSLNKNQPQHF; DNA: TGTGCCAGCAGCCTGAATAAGAATCAGCCCCAGCATTTT
size: .; V: TRBV5-3; D: .; J: TRBJ2-2; CDR3: CARSLVCFGTGELFF; DNA: TGTGCCAGAAGCTTGGTGTGTTTTGGCACCGGGGAGCTGTTTTTT
size: once; V: TRBV5-1; D: .; J: TRBJ2-2; CDR3: CASSLAKSGTGELFF; DNA: TGCGCCAGCAGCTTAGCGAAGTCGGGGACCGGGGAGCTGTTTTTT
size: .; V: TRBV5-4; D: TRBD1; J: TRBJ2-7; CDR3: CASSLTRQGEGEQYF; DNA: TGTGCCAGCAGCTTAACTAGACAGGGGGAAGGGGAGCAGTACTTC
size: .; V: TRBV5-1; D: .; J: TRBJ1-1; CDR3: CASSLGWQTLNTEAFF; DNA: TGCGCCAGCAGCTTGGGGTGGCAGACCTTGAACACTGAAGCTTTCTTT
size: .; V: TRBV10-3; D: .; J: TRBJ2-1; CDR3: CAISAARRDGEQFF; DNA: TGTGCCATCAGTGCCGCACGTAGGGACGGAGAGCAGTTCTTC
size: .; V: TRBV24-1; D: .; J: TRBJ1-5; CDR3: CATSFDRDPNQPQHF; DNA: TGTGCCACCAGCTTCGACCGGGACCCTAATCAGCCCCAGCATTTT
size: .; V: TRBV6-1; D: .; J: TRBJ1-1; CDR3: CASSERGLVEAFF; DNA: TGTGCCAGCAGTGAACGGGGGCTTGTTGAAGCTTTCTTT
size: .; V: TRBV3-1/TRBV3-2; D: .; J: TRBJ1-2; CDR3: CASSTQGSNYGYTF; DNA: TGTGCCAGCAGCACACAGGGCTCGAACTATGGCTACACCTTC
size: .; V: TRBV27; D: TRBD1; J: TRBJ1-5; CDR3: CASRQGTSNQPQHF; DNA: TGTGCCAGCAGACAGGGGACGAGCAATCAGCCCCAGCATTTT
size: .; V: TRBV10-1; D: TRBD2; J: TRBJ2-1; CDR3: CASSPNPSGGRREQFF; DNA: TGCGCCAGCAGTCCCAACCCTAGCGGGGGCCGCCGTGAGCAGTTCTTC
size: .; V: TRBV1; D: .; J: TRBJ2-3; CDR3: CTSSLGTSFSTDTQYF; DNA: TGCACCAGCAGCCTCGGGACTAGCTTCAGCACAGATACGCAGTATTTT
size: .; V: TRBV28; D: .; J: TRBJ1-6; CDR3: CASSFRQGNNSPLHF; DNA: TGTGCCAGCAGTTTCCGCCAGGGGAATAATTCACCCCTCCACTTT
size: .; V: TRBV4-1; D: .; J: TRBJ1-2; CDR3: CASSQDPRTEGLFYGYTF; DNA: TGCGCCAGCAGCCAAGATCCGAGGACAGAGGGCCTATTCTATGGCTACACCTTC
size: .; V: TRBV5-1; D: TRBD1; J: TRBJ2-2; CDR3: CASSPTGVNTGELFF; DNA: TGCGCCAGCAGCCCGACAGGGGTGAACACCGGGGAGCTGTTTTTT
size: once; V: TRBV27; D: .; J: TRBJ1-6; CDR3: CASSFEGRRSPLHF; DNA: TGTGCCAGCAGTTTCGAGGGGCGGCGGTCACCCCTCCACTTT
size: few; V: TRBV3-1/TRBV3-2; D: .; J: TRBJ2-7; CDR3: CASSQLSGVVEQYF; DNA: TGTGCCAGCAGCCAACTGTCGGGGGTGGTGGAGCAGTACTTC
size: .; V: TRBV3-1/TRBV3-2; D: .; J: TRBJ1-1; CDR3: CASSPRGGALEAFF; DNA: TGTGCCAGCTCCCCAAGAGGAGGTGCACTTGAAGCTTTCTTT
size: .; V: TRBV5-4; D: .; J: TRBJ1-3; CDR3: CASSLGHGGRTIYF; DNA: TGTGCCAGCAGCTTGGGCCATGGAGGGAGGACCATATATTTT
size: .; V: TRBV10-2; D: .; J: TRBJ1-1; CDR3: CASSESVRAFF; DNA: TGCGCCAGCAGTGAGTCCGTTAGGGCTTTCTTT
size: .; V: TRBV19; D: .; J: TRBJ2-1; CDR3: CASSIRPGVDAEQFF; DNA: TGTGCCAGTAGTATACGCCCAGGGGTGGACGCTGAGCAGTTCTTC
size: .; V: TRBV28; D: TRBD2; J: TRBJ2-1; CDR3: CASDGGLAGIEQFF; DNA: TGTGCCAGCGACGGAGGACTAGCGGGGATTGAGCAGTTCTTC
size: .; V: TRBV7-3; D: TRBD2; J: TRBJ2-7; CDR3: CASSLNGGELSEQYF; DNA: TGTGCCAGCAGCTTAAACGGGGGGGAGTTAAGTGAGCAGTACTTC
size: .; V: TRBV18; D: .; J: TRBJ2-3; CDR3: CASSPRGDGTDTQYF; DNA: TGTGCCAGCTCACCAAGGGGGGATGGCACAGATACGCAGTATTTT
size: .; V: TRBV5-4; D: .; J: TRBJ2-5; CDR3: CASSRRQAQETQYF; DNA: TGTGCCAGCAGCCGGCGACAGGCTCAAGAGACCCAGTACTTC
size: .; V: TRBV7-2; D: TRBD2; J: TRBJ2-1; CDR3: CASSILAGGPVEQFF; DNA: TGTGCCAGCAGCATTCTAGCGGGGGGGCCGGTTGAGCAGTTCTTC
size: once; V: TRBV5-5; D: .; J: TRBJ1-2; CDR3: CASSLGGISDYGYTF; DNA: TGTGCCAGCAGCCTCGGCGGCATATCCGACTATGGCTACACCTTC
size: .; V: TRBV11-3; D: .; J: TRBJ2-7; CDR3: CASSLQWSNEQYF; DNA: TGTGCCAGCAGCCTCCAATGGTCCAACGAGCAGTACTTC
size: .; V: TRBV14; D: TRBD1; J: TRBJ1-1; CDR3: CASSQGTGRVTEAFF; DNA: TGTGCCAGCAGCCAAGGGACAGGGAGGGTAACTGAAGCTTTCTTT
size: few; V: TRBV7-2; D: TRBD1; J: TRBJ1-2; CDR3: CASSPILQGDGYTF; DNA: TGTGCCAGCAGCCCCATCCTACAGGGGGATGGCTACACCTTC
size: few; V: TRBV19; D: TRBD2; J: TRBJ2-7; CDR3: CASSIGGGSYEQYF; DNA: TGTGCCAGTAGTATAGGGGGAGGGAGCTACGAGCAGTACTTC
size: .; V: TRBV7-2; D: .; J: TRBJ2-3; CDR3: CASSYGRARSSTDTQYF; DNA: TGTGCCAGCAGCTACGGGCGGGCGCGTTCTAGCACAGATACGCAGTATTTT
size: .; V: TRBV7-6; D: .; J: TRBJ1-4; CDR3: CASSLYGGEKLFF; DNA: TGTGCCAGCAGCCTATACGGGGGCGAAAAACTGTTTTTT
size: .; V: TRBV5-1; D: .; J: TRBJ1-3; CDR3: CASSLGISGNTIYF; DNA: TGCGCCAGCAGCTTGGGGATCTCTGGAAACACCATATATTTT
size: once; V: TRBV6-4; D: .; J: TRBJ1-5; CDR3: CASPILHGLRLNQPQHF; DNA: TGTGCCAGCCCAATCCTGCATGGACTCAGACTCAATCAGCCCCAGCATTTT
size: .; V: TRBV9; D: TRBD1; J: TRBJ1-2; CDR3: CASSVTGGASFNYGYTF; DNA: TGTGCCAGCAGCGTCACAGGGGGCGCCTCCTTTAACTATGGCTACACCTTC
size: .; V: TRBV7-2; D: .; J: TRBJ2-1; CDR3: CASSPARTTDGQFF; DNA: TGTGCCAGCAGCCCCGCTAGGACTACTGACGGGCAGTTCTTC
size: .; V: TRBV6-4; D: TRBD1; J: TRBJ1-2; CDR3: CASSGGQGANYGYTF; DNA: TGTGCCAGCAGTGGGGGACAGGGAGCTAACTATGGCTACACCTTC